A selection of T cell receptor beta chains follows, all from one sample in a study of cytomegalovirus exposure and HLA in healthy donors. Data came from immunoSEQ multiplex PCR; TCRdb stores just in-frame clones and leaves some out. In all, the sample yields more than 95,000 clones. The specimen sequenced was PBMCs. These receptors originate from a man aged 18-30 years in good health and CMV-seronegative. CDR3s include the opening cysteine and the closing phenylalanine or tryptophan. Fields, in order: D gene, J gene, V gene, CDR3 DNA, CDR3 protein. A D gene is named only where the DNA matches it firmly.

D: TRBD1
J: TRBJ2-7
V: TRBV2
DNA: TGTGCCAGCAGTGAAGGGACAGGGGACGAGCAGTACTTC
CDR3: CASSEGTGDEQYF

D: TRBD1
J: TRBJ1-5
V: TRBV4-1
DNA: TGCGCCAGCAGCCAAGACCCCAGGGGGCACGTTCAGCCCCAGCATTTT
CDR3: CASSQDPRGHVQPQHF

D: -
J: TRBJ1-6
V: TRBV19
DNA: TGTGCCAGTAGTACCCGGGATTATAATTCACCCCTCCACTTT
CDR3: CASSTRDYNSPLHF

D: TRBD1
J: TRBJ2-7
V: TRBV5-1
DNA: TGCGCCAGCAGCCTGGACAGGGGGGCCGCCTACGAGCAGTACTTC
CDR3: CASSLDRGAAYEQYF

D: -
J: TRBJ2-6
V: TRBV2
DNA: TGTGCCAGCAGTCAAGGGAGGTCTGGGGCCAACGTCCTGACTTTC
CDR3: CASSQGRSGANVLTF

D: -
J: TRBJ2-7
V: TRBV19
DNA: TGTGCCAGTAGTAACGGCCTGACACCTTACGAGCAGTACTTC
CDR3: CASSNGLTPYEQYF

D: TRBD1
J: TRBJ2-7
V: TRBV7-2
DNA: TGTGCCAGCAGCGCCTCCGGGACAGGGGTTCACGAGCAGTACTTC
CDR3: CASSASGTGVHEQYF

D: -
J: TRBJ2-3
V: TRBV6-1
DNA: TGTGCCAGCAGTTTGTCCAGGGGCGCAGATACGCAGTATTTT
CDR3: CASSLSRGADTQYF

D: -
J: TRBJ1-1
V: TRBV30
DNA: TGTGCCTCGAAAAGGACTCAGGTTGGGGAGAACACTGAAGCTTTCTTT
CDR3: CASKRTQVGENTEAFF

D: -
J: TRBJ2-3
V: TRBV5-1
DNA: TGCGCCAGCAGCTTGGTCGGGGTACTCTCCTCGCAGTATTTT
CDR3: CASSLVGVLSSQYF

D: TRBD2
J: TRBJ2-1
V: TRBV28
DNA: TGTGCCAGCAGTTTCCCAGCGGGAGGGCCTGGGTATGAGAATGAGCAGTTCTTC
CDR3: CASSFPAGGPGYENEQFF

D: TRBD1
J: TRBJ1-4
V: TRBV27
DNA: TGTGCCAGCAGTTTACGACCCCCCAGACAGGGCGGGGATGAAAAACTGTTTTTT
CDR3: CASSLRPPRQGGDEKLFF

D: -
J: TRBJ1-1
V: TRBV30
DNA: TGTGCCTGGATAAGATGGGGCGGTTCGGGCACTGAAGCTTTCTTT
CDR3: CAWIRWGGSGTEAFF

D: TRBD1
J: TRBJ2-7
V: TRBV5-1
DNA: TGCGCCAGCAGCTGGGGGACAGAGAGCTCCTACGAGCAGTACTTC
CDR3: CASSWGTESSYEQYF

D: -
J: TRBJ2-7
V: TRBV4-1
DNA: TGCGCCAGCAGCCAAGAGGGCAGCGGGCCCTCCTACGAGCAGTACTTC
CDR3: CASSQEGSGPSYEQYF

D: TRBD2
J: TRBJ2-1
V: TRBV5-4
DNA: TGTGCCAGCAGCGTAGGGACTAGCGCTGTGGGGAATGAGCAGTTCTTC
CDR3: CASSVGTSAVGNEQFF

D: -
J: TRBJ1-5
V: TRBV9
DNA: TGTGCCAGCAGCGTTGGAGAGGAACTCTATTGGCCCCAGCATTTT
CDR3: CASSVGEELYWPQHF

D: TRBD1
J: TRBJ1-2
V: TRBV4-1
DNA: TGCGCCAGCAGCCAAGTCTTCGGGACAGGGAACTATGGCTACACCTTC
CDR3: CASSQVFGTGNYGYTF

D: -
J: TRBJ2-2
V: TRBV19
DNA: TGTGCCAGTAGACAGGGGAGGAGCACCGGGGAGCTGTTTTTT
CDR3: CASRQGRSTGELFF

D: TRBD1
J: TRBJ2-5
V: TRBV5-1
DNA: TGCGCCAGCAGCGCATTTGGGACAGACCAAGAGACCCAGTACTTC
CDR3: CASSAFGTDQETQYF

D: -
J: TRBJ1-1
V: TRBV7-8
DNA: TGTGCCAGCAGCAACGGGGGATTCGAGAAAGCTTTCTTT
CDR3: CASSNGGFEKAFF

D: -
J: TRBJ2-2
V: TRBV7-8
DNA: TGTGCCAGCAGCGGAAGCGGATACACCGGGGAGCTGTTTTTT
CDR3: CASSGSGYTGELFF

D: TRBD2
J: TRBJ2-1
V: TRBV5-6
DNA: TGTGCCAGCAGCGGGGGACTAGCTACTTACAATGAGCAGTTCTTC
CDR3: CASSGGLATYNEQFF

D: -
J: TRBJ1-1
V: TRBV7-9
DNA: TGTGCCAGCAGCTTAGTTGGGACTCAGGCTGAAGCTTTCTTT
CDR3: CASSLVGTQAEAFF

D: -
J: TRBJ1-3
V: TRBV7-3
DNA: TGTGCCAGCAGCTTAGGCGGATTCTCTGGAAACACCATATATTTT
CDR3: CASSLGGFSGNTIYF

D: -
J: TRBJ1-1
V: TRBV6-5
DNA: TGTGCCAGCAGACAACAGGAGAACACTGAAGCTTTCTTT
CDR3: CASRQQENTEAFF

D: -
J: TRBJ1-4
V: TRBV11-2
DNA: TGTGCCAGCAGCTTAGTGGGGCCAATGGAGTTAAAACTGTTTTTT
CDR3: CASSLVGPMELKLFF

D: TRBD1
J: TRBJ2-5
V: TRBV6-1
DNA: TGTGCCAGCAGTGTCCAGGGGCCTGACAGGGTGGGGGAGACCCAGTACTTC
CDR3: CASSVQGPDRVGETQYF

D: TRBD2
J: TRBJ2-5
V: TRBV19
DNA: TGTGCCAGTAGTGATCTAGCGGGGCGAGAGACCCAGTACTTC
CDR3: CASSDLAGRETQYF

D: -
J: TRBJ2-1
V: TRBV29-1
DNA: TGCAGCGTACGGAGTCGGCCATCTCGGGGCAATGAGCAGTTCTTC
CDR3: CSVRSRPSRGNEQFF

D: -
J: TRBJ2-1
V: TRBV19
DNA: TGTGCCAGTAGTGCAGGGGTCGGGATCCCCTCCTACAATGAGCAGTTCTTC
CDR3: CASSAGVGIPSYNEQFF

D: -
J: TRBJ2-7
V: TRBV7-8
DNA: TGTGCCAGCAGCGACACCAGGTCCTACGAGCAGTACTTC
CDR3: CASSDTRSYEQYF

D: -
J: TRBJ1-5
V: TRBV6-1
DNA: TGTGCCTGCCTTGGGTCGGGTAGTGGAGGACAGCCCCAGCATTTT
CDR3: CACLGSGSGGQPQHF

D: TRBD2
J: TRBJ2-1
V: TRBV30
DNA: TGTGCCTGGACCAACGGGAGGTTCAGGGTCTTC
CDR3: CAWTNGRFRVF

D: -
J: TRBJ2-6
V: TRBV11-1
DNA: TGTGCCAGCTCCCTAGCTGGGGCCAACGTCCTGACTTTC
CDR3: CASSLAGANVLTF

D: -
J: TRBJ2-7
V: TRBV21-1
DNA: TGTGCCAGCAGCACCTTAAACGGAACCGCCCCCGGGACATGGGTATACGAGCAGTACTTC
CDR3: CASSTLNGTAPGTWVYEQYF

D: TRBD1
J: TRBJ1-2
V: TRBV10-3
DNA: TGTGCCATCAGCGGGACAGGGGAAATTGGCTACACCTTC
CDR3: CAISGTGEIGYTF

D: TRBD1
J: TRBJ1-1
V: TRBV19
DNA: TGTGCCAGTAGTATTCCGGGACAGGTGAACACTGAAGCTTTCTTT
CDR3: CASSIPGQVNTEAFF

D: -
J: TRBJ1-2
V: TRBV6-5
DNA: TGTGCCAGCAGTTATGGTGTCAGGGATTCGGGTGGCTACACCTTC
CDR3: CASSYGVRDSGGYTF

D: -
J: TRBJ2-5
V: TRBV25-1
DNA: TGTGCCAGCAGTGAAATGAAGGCGGGGCCCCAGTACTTC
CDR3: CASSEMKAGPQYF

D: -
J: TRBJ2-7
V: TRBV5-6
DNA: TGTGCCAGCAGCCGACTTCACCGGACAGACGAGCAGTACTTC
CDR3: CASSRLHRTDEQYF

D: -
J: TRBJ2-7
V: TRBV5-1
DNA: TGCGCCAGCAGCCCCGGGGAGGCAATATCCTACGAGCAGTACTTC
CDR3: CASSPGEAISYEQYF

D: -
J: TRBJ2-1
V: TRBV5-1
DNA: TGCGCCAGCAGTTGGGACACCCCAGGTGAGCAGTTCTTC
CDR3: CASSWDTPGEQFF

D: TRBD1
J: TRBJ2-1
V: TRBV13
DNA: TGTGCCAGCAGCTTAAAGACAGGGTTCGGGAATGAGCAGTTCTTC
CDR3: CASSLKTGFGNEQFF

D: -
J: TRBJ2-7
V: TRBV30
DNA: TGTGCCTGGAGTCAGGGCCCCTACGAGCAGTACTTC
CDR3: CAWSQGPYEQYF

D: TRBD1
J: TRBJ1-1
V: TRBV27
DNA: TGTGCCAGCAGTGCCCGGACAGGGATTAGGACTGAAGCTTTCTTT
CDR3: CASSARTGIRTEAFF

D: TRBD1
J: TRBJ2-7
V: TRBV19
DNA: TGTGCCAGTAGGGTAGGTTGGACAGGGAGTTTCGAGCAGTACTTC
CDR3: CASRVGWTGSFEQYF

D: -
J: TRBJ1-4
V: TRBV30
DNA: TGTGCCTGGGACCCGGGCTTGGGAGGCGAAAAACTGTTTTTT
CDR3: CAWDPGLGGEKLFF

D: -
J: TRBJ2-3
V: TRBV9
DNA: TGTGCCAGCAGCGTGTATAAAACAGATACGCAGTATTTT
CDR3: CASSVYKTDTQYF

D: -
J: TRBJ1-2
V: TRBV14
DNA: TGTGCCAGCAGCCATGAGGGTCTAGGTGGCTACACCTTC
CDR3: CASSHEGLGGYTF

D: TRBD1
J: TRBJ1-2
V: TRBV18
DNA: TGTGCCAGCTCCGGAGGGGGCAGTTATGGCTACACCTTC
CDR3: CASSGGGSYGYTF

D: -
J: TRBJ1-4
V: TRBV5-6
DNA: TGTGCCAGCAGCTCAGGGGTTGTTAGTGAAAAACTGTTTTTT
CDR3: CASSSGVVSEKLFF